This T cell receptor beta chain was documented in a study of blood T cells in healthy people across ages. Study observations and caveats: Bulk PBMC profiling left naive and antigen-experienced comparisons inconclusive. Estimates drawn from one million T cells were deemed to understate diversity.

The authors ran a second PCR of about 6 to 11 cycles using a sample-barcoded 5' primer and a J-beta primer mix. Each cDNA molecule was tagged by a template-switch adaptor that had 12 random nucleotides. MiXCR was run by TCRdb on the 5' RACE reads, yielding one entry per CDR3 protein. The sample has hundreds of thousands of distinct CDR3 sequences; less than 30% are singletons. V shed 6 bases and J shed 2 bases, with 15 bases lying between them. Germline CDR1 SGHRS, CDR2 YFSETQ. The CDR3 totals 14 residues. The table lists this clonotype with many counts. The target antigen is unknown. Per sample, no less than 5.5 micrograms of total RNA were extracted.

The chain links TRBV5-1 to TRBJ2-7; D is perhaps TRBD2 (5 bases). This clonotype was sampled from a woman in her 70s in good health. Sample: blood. CDR3 nucleotides: TGCGCCAGCACCGGGATCAATCCGACCTACGAGCAGTACTTC. It translates to CASTGINPTYEQYF.